Each of the 25 T cell receptor beta chains below was sequenced from the same sample in a study of T cells in Graves' hyperthyroidism and ophthalmopathy. RNA transcripts gave rise to amplified TCR beta CDR3 regions. With the HTBI primer set, the TCR CDR3 went through a first round of RT-PCR. TCRdb passed the multiplex PCR reads through MiXCR, listing each CDR3 protein once. This sample carries about 200,000 distinct CDR3 sequences, about 17% of them seen once, and the ten largest clones take around 52%. Sequencing used blood. The receptors shown here come from a woman between 45 and 65 years old with Graves' hyperthyroidism.

This clonotype was picked up many times. V usage is TRBV11-2 and J usage is TRBJ1-5; no reliable D call. CDR3 size: 13 residues. Germline CDR1 and CDR2: SGHAT and FQNNGV. The V end was cut by 1 base, the J end by 5 bases, with 6 bases between. In DNA form, the CDR3 reads TGTGCCAGCAGCTTAGGCCAATATCAGCCCCAGCATTTT. This translates into CASSLGQYQPQHF.

This CDR3 is CASSQTTGVDQPQHF. CDR3 in DNA: TGCGCCAGCAGCCAGACCACAGGGGTGGATCAGCCCCAGCATTTT. The V gene is TRBV5-1, the J gene TRBJ1-5; 7 bases are shared with TRBD1. This CDR3 is built from 15 residues. CDR1 is SGHRS, CDR2 YFSETQ, per germline. V lost 4 bases to trimming and J lost 5 bases; unmatched junction nucleotides: 9.

The table lists this clonotype with many counts. The chain employs TRBV9 and TRBJ2-7; D unresolved. Germline CDR1 reads SGDLS; CDR2 reads YYNGEE. This CDR3 comprises 16 residues. V lost 0 bases and J lost 1, with 14 bases in between. CDR3 in DNA: TGTGCCAGCAGCGTAGGTCCCTCGGCAGGATCCTACGAGCAGTACTTC. This gives the protein CASSVGPSAGSYEQYF.

This clonotype was found a few times. The chain combines TRBV19 with TRBJ1-2; tentative D call: TRBD1 (6 bases). The CDR3 is 13 residues long. Trimming removed 9 bases from V and 0 bases from J, with 11 bases in between. Germline-derived CDR1 and CDR2 are LNHDA and SQIVND (reference sequence). In nucleotides, the CDR3 is TGTGCCAGCCACAGGGAACCTAACTATGGCTACACCTTC. It encodes CASHREPNYGYTF.

The chain employs TRBV20-1 and TRBJ2-1, with D maybe TRBD2 (5 bases). V lost 5 bases and J 2 bases, leaving 16 bases between the germline ends. The V gene's germline CDR1 is DFQATT and CDR2 SNEGSKA (reference sequence). The CDR3 is 15 residues long. The CDR3 nucleotides read TGCAGTGCTGAGGAGGCTATCAACCCCTACAATGAGCAGTTCTTC. As protein: CSAEEAINPYNEQFF.

This clonotype has only a few counts. This chain connects TRBV15 to TRBJ2-1; weak D call: TRBD1 (5 bases). CDR1 is LNHNV and CDR2 is YYDKDF in the germline V gene (reference sequence). The CDR3 consists of 12 residues. V lost 5 bases and J 15 bases, leaving 17 bases between the germline ends. CDR3 nucleotide sequence: TGTGCCACCAGCGAGAGGTCAGGGTCAAGGTTCTTC. It is translated as CATSERSGSRFF.

The table lists this clonotype with a few counts. The chain carries TRBV7-9 and TRBJ1-5, with unresolved D. This CDR3 contains 13 residues. The germline CDR1 and CDR2 sequences are SEHNR and FQNEAQ (reference sequence). Trimming took 4 bases from V and 1 from J, leaving 5 bases between them. As DNA, the CDR3 is TGTGCCAGCAGCTCGGAAAGCAATCAGCCCCAGCATTTT. Translating gives CASSSESNQPQHF.

In its sample, this clonotype was seen many times. The chain links TRBV12-3 or TRBV12-4 to TRBJ2-1, with D perhaps matching TRBD1 (6 bases). The CDR3 is 15 residues long. V dropped 6 bases and J dropped 8 bases, with 20 bases sitting between them. The CDR3 is CASSLRGTLLHEQFF. DNA of the CDR3: TGTGCCAGCAGCCTGAGGGGGACCCTGCTCCATGAGCAGTTCTTC.

This clonotype was seen ten or more times. This chain joins TRBV28 and TRBJ2-7, with 9 bases that match TRBD2. The CDR3 extends over 13 amino acids. J lost 4 bases, V lost 9 bases, and 7 bases had no gene match. Germline V gene lookup returns CDR1 MDHEN and CDR2 SYDVKM. CDR3 region: CASHSGRVYEQYF. Written as DNA, the CDR3 is TGTGCCAGTCATAGCGGGAGAGTATACGAGCAGTACTTC.

This clonotype appeared many times. The chain carries TRBV6-5 and TRBJ2-5; the match to TRBD1 covers 8 bases. Unmatched junction bases numbered 2, after V lost 0 bases and J lost 2 bases. CDR1 and CDR2 (germline): MNHEY, SVGAGI. This CDR3 comprises 15 residues. The CDR3 nucleotides read TGTGCCAGCAGTTACTCGGGACAGGCGCAAGAGACCCAGTACTTC. This sequence encodes CASSYSGQAQETQYF.

The sample holds many counts of this clonotype. The chain uses TRBV11-1 and TRBJ2-7; D is undetermined. The CDR3 is 14 residues long. The V gene's germline CDR1 is SGHAT and CDR2 FQDESV (reference sequence). Trimming stripped 5 bases from V and 0 bases from J, with 11 bases between. The CDR3 loop reads CASSRTDSSYEQYF. CDR3 nucleotides: TGTGCCAGCAGCCGGACGGATTCCTCCTACGAGCAGTACTTC.

The chain links TRBV5-1 to TRBJ2-1, with 8 positions matching TRBD2. Germline assignment: CDR1 SGHRS and CDR2 YFSETQ. The CDR3 contains 16 residues. Trimming at V came to 0 bases and at J to 7 bases, leaving 9 bases not matched to a gene. CDR3 sequence (DNA): TGCGCCAGCAGCTTGGACGGACTAGCCGGATGGAATGAGCAGTTCTTC. It encodes CASSLDGLAGWNEQFF.

This clonotype was seen repeatedly, ten times or more. The J gene is TRBJ2-3, the V gene TRBV18; unclear D gene. Trimming took off 0 bases at V and 4 bases at J, with 5 bases between the two ends. The CDR3 contains 13 residues. From germline, CDR1 is KGHSH and CDR2 LQKENI. CDR3 in amino acids: CASSPPFPDTQYF. CDR3 nucleotide sequence: TGTGCCAGCTCACCACCGTTTCCAGATACGCAGTATTTT. Based on the CDR3 plus reference TRBV18 and TRBJ2-3, the full variable domain is NAGVMQNPRHLVRRRGQEARLRCSPMKGHSHVYWYRQLPEEGLKFMVYLQKENIIDESGMPKERFSAEFPKEGPSILRIQQVVRGDSAAYFCASSPPFPDTQYFGPGTRLTVL.

Regarding this clonotype: It may be a read error: a sequence one base away is much more abundant. This chain links TRBV6-1 with TRBJ2-1; D is perhaps TRBD2 (6 bases). The CDR3 extends over 16 amino acids. V lost 8 bases and J lost 6, with 23 bases in between. Germline V gene sequence: CDR1 MNHNS, CDR2 SASEGT. CDR3 loop: CASLDHGGDGGNEQFF. The DNA of the CDR3 is TGTGCCAGCCTTGATCACGGGGGAGATGGGGGCAATGAGCAGTTCTTC.

This clonotype has a count of ten or more. This sequence joins TRBV2 and TRBJ1-2, with D unclear. The CDR3 sequence is 12 residues long. Germline V gene lookup returns CDR1 SNHLY and CDR2 FYNNEI. Trimming left V 6 bases short and J 0 bases short, with 5 bases between. CDR3: CASRSANYGYTF. Written as DNA, the CDR3 is TGTGCCAGCAGATCCGCTAACTATGGCTACACCTTC. Based on the CDR3 plus reference TRBV2 and TRBJ1-2, the full variable domain is EPEVTQTPSHQVTQMGQEVILRCVPISNHLYFYWYRQILGQKVEFLVSFYNNEISEKSEIFDDQFSVERPDGSNFTLKIRSTKLEDSAMYFCASRSANYGYTFGSGTRLTVV.

This clonotype was counted at least ten times. V and J are TRBV10-3 and TRBJ2-7, with unresolved D. The CDR3 sequence is 12 residues long. V dropped 4 bases and J dropped 0 bases, with 4 bases sitting between them. Germline lookup yields CDR1 ENHRY and CDR2 SYGVKD. The CDR3 sequence is CAISGLSYEQYF. In DNA, the CDR3 is TGTGCCATCAGTGGACTCTCCTACGAGCAGTACTTC.

The chain employs TRBV12-3 or TRBV12-4 and TRBJ2-1; D tentatively reads TRBD1 or TRBD2 (6 bases each). The CDR3 has 15 residues. V gave up 7 bases and J gave up 8 bases, with 21 bases separating them. CDR3 in DNA: TGTGCCAGCAAGAGAGGGTGGGGGGCCGGGGATGAGCAGTTCTTC. Its protein product is CASKRGWGAGDEQFF.

In the case of this clonotype: This may be a read error: a much more frequent sequence differs by one nucleotide. This sequence joins TRBV5-4 and TRBJ2-3, with 15 bases that match TRBD2. The CDR3 extends over 19 amino acids. Germline V gene sequence: CDR1 SGHNT, CDR2 YYREEE (reference sequence). In nucleotides, the CDR3 is TGTACCAGCAGCCCCTCCCGGGGACTAGCGGGAGGCCACACAGATACGCAGTATTTT. As protein: CTSSPSRGLAGGHTDTQYF. Supplemented by reference TRBV5-4 and TRBJ2-3, the full variable domain reads ETGVTQSPTHLIKTRGQQVTLRCSSQSGHNTVSWYQQALGQGPQFIFQYYREEENGRGNFPPRFSGLQFPNYSSELNVNALELDDSALYLCTSSPSRGLAGGHTDTQYFGPGTRLTVL.

In its sample, this clonotype was seen many times. The chain couples TRBV12-3 or TRBV12-4 to TRBJ2-1; 10 bases map to TRBD2. The CDR3 runs to 14 residues. The J segment lost 10 bases and the V segment lost 2 bases, leaving 5 bases of the junction unmatched. The CDR3 coding sequence is TGTGCCAGCAGTTTACCCAGGACTAGCGGAGAGCAGTTCTTC. It specifies CASSLPRTSGEQFF.

This clonotype was detected many times. The V call is TRBV24-1, the J call TRBJ2-1; 9 bases match TRBD1. This CDR3 is built from 14 residues. Trimming at V came to 3 bases and at J to 8 bases, leaving 4 bases not matched to a gene. Germline CDR1 reads KGHDR; CDR2 reads SFDVKD. The CDR3 sequence: CATSDNTGGDEQFF. The CDR3 DNA sequence: TGTGCCACCAGTGATAACACAGGGGGCGATGAGCAGTTCTTC.

This clonotype was observed a handful of times. The CDR3 loop reads CASSYDRDDEQYF. The CDR3 DNA sequence: TGTGCCAGCAGTTACGACAGGGACGACGAGCAGTACTTC. V usage is TRBV27 and J usage is TRBJ2-7, with 7 bases fitting TRBD1. Germline V lookup: CDR1 MNHEY, CDR2 SMNVEV (reference sequence). J was trimmed by 5 bases and V by 4 bases; bases with no gene match: 5. CDR3 length: 13 amino acids.

This clonotype was detected many times. The gene calls are TRBV29-1 and TRBJ2-7, with D hard to call. Trimming left V 4 bases short and J 3 bases short, with 22 bases between. The germline gives CDR1 SQVTM, CDR2 ANQGSEA. CDR3 size: 16 residues. The DNA for the CDR3 is TGCAGCGTTGTTCGGTTAACAGACCGAATCAACTACGAGCAGTACTTC. This encodes CSVVRLTDRINYEQYF.

This clonotype was counted a few times. The V gene is TRBV18, the J gene TRBJ2-1; D is uncertain. This CDR3 is built from 16 residues. V was trimmed by 7 bases and J by 0 bases, leaving 16 bases between them. CDR1 is KGHSH and CDR2 is LQKENI in the germline V gene. The CDR3 DNA follows: TGTGCCAGCTACAGCCAGGCGGAGAGCTCCTACAATGAGCAGTTCTTC. Amino acid sequence: CASYSQAESSYNEQFF. The full variable domain, its missing parts supplied by reference TRBV18 and TRBJ2-1, is NAGVMQNPRHLVRRRGQEARLRCSPMKGHSHVYWYRQLPEEGLKFMVYLQKENIIDESGMPKERFSAEFPKEGPSILRIQQVVRGDSAAYFCASYSQAESSYNEQFFGPGTRLTVL.

This clonotype has just a few counts. The rearrangement uses TRBV6-1 and TRBJ1-1; D ambiguous. The length of the CDR3 is 11 residues. V was shortened by 7 bases and J by 7 bases, with 10 bases between the two germline ends. Germline CDR1 is MNHNS and CDR2 is SASEGT. CDR3 nucleotide sequence: TGTGCCAGCATCCAGGAGAATGAAGCTTTCTTT. It encodes CASIQENEAFF.

The CDR3 loop is CSARGLAGGGSSYEQYF. CDR3 nucleotide sequence: TGCAGTGCTCGGGGACTAGCGGGAGGCGGGAGCTCCTACGAGCAGTACTTC. The chain carries TRBV20-1 and TRBJ2-7, with TRBD2 identical over 15 bases. J gave up 0 bases and V 5 bases, and 8 bases lay outside the gene matches. The CDR3 has 17 residues. Germline CDR1 reads DFQATT; CDR2 reads SNEGSKA (reference sequence).